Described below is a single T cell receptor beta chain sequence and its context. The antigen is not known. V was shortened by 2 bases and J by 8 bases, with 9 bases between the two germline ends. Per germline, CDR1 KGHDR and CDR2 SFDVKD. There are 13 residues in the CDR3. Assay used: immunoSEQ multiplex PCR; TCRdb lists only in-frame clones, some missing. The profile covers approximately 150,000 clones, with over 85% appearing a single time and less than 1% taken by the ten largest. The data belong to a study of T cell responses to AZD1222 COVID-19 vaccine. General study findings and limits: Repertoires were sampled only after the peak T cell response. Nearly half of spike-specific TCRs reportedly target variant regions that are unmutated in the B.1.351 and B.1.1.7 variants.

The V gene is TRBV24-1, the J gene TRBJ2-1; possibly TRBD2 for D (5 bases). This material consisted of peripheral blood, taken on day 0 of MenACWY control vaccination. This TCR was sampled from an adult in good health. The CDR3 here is CATSDSRRYEQFF. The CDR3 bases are TGTGCCACCAGTGATTCCCGGAGGTATGAGCAGTTCTTC.